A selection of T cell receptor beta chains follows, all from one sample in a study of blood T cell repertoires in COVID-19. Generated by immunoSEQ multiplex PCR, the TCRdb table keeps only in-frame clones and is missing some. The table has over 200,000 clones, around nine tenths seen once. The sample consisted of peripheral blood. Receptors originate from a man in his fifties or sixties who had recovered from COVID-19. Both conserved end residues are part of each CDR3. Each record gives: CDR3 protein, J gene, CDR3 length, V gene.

CASSLHSGNEQFF,TRBJ2-1,13,TRBV7-2
CASSSGGLAGTDTQYF,TRBJ2-3,16,TRBV5-1
CASSSSGTSGIEQFF,TRBJ2-1,15,TRBV4-2
CARSFTGMNTEAFF,TRBJ1-1,14,TRBV7-5
CASSVDRNYGYTF,TRBJ1-2,13,TRBV9
CASSVSPAARGGYGYTF,TRBJ1-2,17,TRBV9
CASSQFKAGTAYTGELFF,TRBJ2-2,18,TRBV14
CASSLSQREGNTIYF,TRBJ1-3,15,TRBV5-4
CASSKAYKRQGYTEAFF,TRBJ1-1,17,TRBV19
CASSDRGVRNEQYF,TRBJ2-7,14,TRBV25-1
CAIRDRGYDTQYF,TRBJ2-3,13,TRBV10-3
CASKPAGEQFF,TRBJ2-1,11,TRBV10-1
CASSWDREPEAFF,TRBJ1-1,13,TRBV5-6
CASSPRTGTNTEAFF,TRBJ1-1,15,TRBV9
CASSTRDRDDYGYTF,TRBJ1-2,15,TRBV11-2